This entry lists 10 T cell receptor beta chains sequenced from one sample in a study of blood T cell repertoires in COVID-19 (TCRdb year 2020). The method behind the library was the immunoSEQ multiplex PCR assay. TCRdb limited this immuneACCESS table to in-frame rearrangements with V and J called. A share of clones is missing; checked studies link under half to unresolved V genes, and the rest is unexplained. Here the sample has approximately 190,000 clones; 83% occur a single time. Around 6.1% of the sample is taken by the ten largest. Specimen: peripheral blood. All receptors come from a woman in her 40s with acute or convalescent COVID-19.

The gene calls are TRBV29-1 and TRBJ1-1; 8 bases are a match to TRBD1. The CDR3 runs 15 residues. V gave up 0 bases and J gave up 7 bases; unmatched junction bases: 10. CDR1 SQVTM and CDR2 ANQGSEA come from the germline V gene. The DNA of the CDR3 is TGCAGCGTTGAAGACCCGGACAGGGAAGAAGTTGAAGCTTTCTTT. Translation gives CSVEDPDREEVEAFF.

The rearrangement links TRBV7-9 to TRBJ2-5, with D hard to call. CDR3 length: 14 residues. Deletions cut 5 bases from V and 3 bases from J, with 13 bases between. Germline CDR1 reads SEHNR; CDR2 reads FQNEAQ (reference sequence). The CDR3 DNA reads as TGTGCCAGCAGCGCCACGGTGTATGAAGAGACCCAGTACTTC. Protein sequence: CASSATVYEETQYF.

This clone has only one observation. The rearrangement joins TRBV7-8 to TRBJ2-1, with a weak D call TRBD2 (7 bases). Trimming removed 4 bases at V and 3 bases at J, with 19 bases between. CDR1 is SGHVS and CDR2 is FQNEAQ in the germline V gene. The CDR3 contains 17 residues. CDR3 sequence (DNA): TGTGCCAGCAGCTCCAGGGGTGCGGGGGCGAGCTACAATGAGCAGTTCTTC. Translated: CASSSRGAGASYNEQFF. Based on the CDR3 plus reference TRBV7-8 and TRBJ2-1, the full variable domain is GAGVSQSPRYKVAKRGQDVALRCDPISGHVSLFWYQQALGQGPEFLTYFQNEAQLDKSGLPSDRFFAERPEGSVSTLKIQRTQQEDSAVYLCASSSRGAGASYNEQFFGPGTRLTVL.

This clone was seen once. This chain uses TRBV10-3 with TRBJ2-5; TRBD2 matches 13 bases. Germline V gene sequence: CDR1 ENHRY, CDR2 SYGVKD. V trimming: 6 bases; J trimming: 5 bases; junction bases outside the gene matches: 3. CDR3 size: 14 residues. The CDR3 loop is CAIRGTSGEETQYF. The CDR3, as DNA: TGTGCCATCAGGGGGACTAGCGGGGAGGAGACCCAGTACTTC.

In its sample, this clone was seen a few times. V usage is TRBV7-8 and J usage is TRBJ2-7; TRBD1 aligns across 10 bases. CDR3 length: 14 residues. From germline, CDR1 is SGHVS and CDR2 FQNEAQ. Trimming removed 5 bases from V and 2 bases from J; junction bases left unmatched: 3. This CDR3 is CASSLGTGAYEQYF. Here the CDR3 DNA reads TGTGCCAGCAGCCTCGGGACAGGGGCCTACGAGCAGTACTTC.

For the CDR3, the DNA is TGTGCCAGCAGCTCGCAGGGGTTCAATCAGCCCCAGCATTTT. Its translation: CASSSQGFNQPQHF. This chain joins TRBV7-8 and TRBJ1-5; a possible D gene is TRBD1 (6 bases). With 4 bases removed from V and 3 bases from J, the gap between germline ends came to 10 bases. Germline V gene lookup returns CDR1 SGHVS and CDR2 FQNEAQ. The CDR3 totals 14 residues.

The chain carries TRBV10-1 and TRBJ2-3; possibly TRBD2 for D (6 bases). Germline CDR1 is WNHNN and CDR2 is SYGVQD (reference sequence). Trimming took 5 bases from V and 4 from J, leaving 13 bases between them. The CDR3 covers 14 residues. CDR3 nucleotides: TGCGCCAGCAGTTTCGCGGGAAGGCCAGATACGCAGTATTTT. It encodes CASSFAGRPDTQYF.

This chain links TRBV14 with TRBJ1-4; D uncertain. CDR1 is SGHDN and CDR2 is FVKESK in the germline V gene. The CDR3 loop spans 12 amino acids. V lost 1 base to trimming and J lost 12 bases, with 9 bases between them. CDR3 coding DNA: TGTGCCAGCAGCCAAGCCGGGGTCGAACTGTTTTTT. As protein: CASSQAGVELFF. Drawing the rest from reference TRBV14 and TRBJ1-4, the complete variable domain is EAGVTQFPSHSVIEKGQTVTLRCDPISGHDNLYWYRRVMGKEIKFLLHFVKESKQDESGMPNNRFLAERTGGTYSTLKVQPAELEDSGVYFCASSQAGVELFFGSGTQLSVL.

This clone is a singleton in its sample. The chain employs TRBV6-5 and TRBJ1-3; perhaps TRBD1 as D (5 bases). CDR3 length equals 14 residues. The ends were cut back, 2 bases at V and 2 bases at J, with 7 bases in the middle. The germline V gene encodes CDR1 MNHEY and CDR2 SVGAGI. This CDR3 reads CASSYGGTGNTIYF. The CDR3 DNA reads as TGTGCCAGCAGTTACGGGGGGACTGGAAACACCATATATTTT.

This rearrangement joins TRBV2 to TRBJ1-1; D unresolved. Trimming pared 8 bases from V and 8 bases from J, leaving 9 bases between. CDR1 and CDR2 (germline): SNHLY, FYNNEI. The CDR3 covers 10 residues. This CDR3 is CASRETEAFF. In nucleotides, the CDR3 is TGTGCCAGCCGGGAGACGGAAGCTTTCTTT.